Listed below are T cell receptor beta chains from one sample, sequenced in a study of regulatory T cells in long-lasting Graves disease. TCRdb processed the multiplex PCR reads anew with MiXCR; each CDR3 protein has one entry. The sample has about 620,000 distinct CDR3 sequences; approximately 15% are singletons. The sample was also linked to a second study, of T cells in Graves' hyperthyroidism and ophthalmopathy.

The sample was peripheral blood mononuclear cells (PBMCs), taken at new diagnosis, from a patient treated with antithyroid drugs. The receptors were sampled from a woman between 25 and 40 years old with Graves disease. CDR3s include the opening cysteine and the closing phenylalanine or tryptophan. D genes are given only for firm matches. The size entry is marked missing in some rows and otherwise reads once, few, many or a size class.

clone_size: NA; d_call: TRBD2; j_call: TRBJ2-2; v_call: TRBV20-1; cdr3_aa: CSATIAGPSNTGELFF; cdr3_nt: TGCAGTGCTACCATAGCGGGACCTTCGAACACCGGGGAGCTGTTTTTT
clone_size: many; d_call: TRBD2; j_call: TRBJ2-7; v_call: TRBV7-8; cdr3_aa: CASSLTGTTARVYEQYF; cdr3_nt: TGTGCCAGCAGCTTAACCGGGACTACCGCGAGGGTCTACGAGCAGTACTTC
clone_size: many; d_call: TRBD2; j_call: TRBJ2-7; v_call: TRBV10-3; cdr3_aa: CAISLGLEIDEQYF; cdr3_nt: TGTGCCATCAGTTTGGGACTAGAAATTGACGAGCAGTACTTC
clone_size: NA; d_call: NA; j_call: TRBJ1-3; v_call: TRBV29-1; cdr3_aa: CSGYGLGNTIYF; cdr3_nt: TGCAGCGGATACGGTCTCGGAAACACCATATATTTT
clone_size: few; d_call: NA; j_call: TRBJ2-4; v_call: TRBV6-5; cdr3_aa: CASSSRVTPSPDKNIQYF; cdr3_nt: TGTGCCAGCAGTTCCAGGGTAACCCCCTCTCCTGACAAAAACATTCAGTACTTC
clone_size: few; d_call: TRBD2; j_call: TRBJ2-1; v_call: TRBV28; cdr3_aa: CASRRAGLAGVSGEQFF; cdr3_nt: TGTGCCAGCAGACGGGCGGGACTAGCGGGAGTATCGGGCGAGCAGTTCTTC
clone_size: few; d_call: NA; j_call: TRBJ2-1; v_call: TRBV10-3; cdr3_aa: CAISDPTGVRNEQFF; cdr3_nt: TGTGCCATCAGTGACCCCACGGGAGTTAGGAATGAGCAGTTCTTC
clone_size: few; d_call: TRBD2; j_call: TRBJ2-7; v_call: TRBV15; cdr3_aa: CATSRGLAGGEQYF; cdr3_nt: TGTGCCACCAGCAGAGGACTAGCGGGAGGCGAGCAGTACTTC
clone_size: many; d_call: TRBD1; j_call: TRBJ1-5; v_call: TRBV6-2/TRBV6-3; cdr3_aa: CASSEKVMGQGFSVDNQPQHF; cdr3_nt: TGTGCCAGCAGTGAAAAAGTGATGGGACAGGGGTTTTCGGTGGACAATCAGCCCCAGCATTTT
clone_size: NA; d_call: NA; j_call: TRBJ2-1; v_call: TRBV7-9; cdr3_aa: CASSLGGWGSYNEQFF; cdr3_nt: TGTGCCAGCAGCTTAGGGGGGTGGGGCTCCTACAATGAGCAGTTCTTC
clone_size: few; d_call: NA; j_call: TRBJ1-6; v_call: TRBV7-9; cdr3_aa: CASSLFGIGNSPLHF; cdr3_nt: TGTGCCAGCAGCTTATTCGGGATAGGGAATTCACCCCTCCACTTT
clone_size: few; d_call: NA; j_call: TRBJ2-2; v_call: TRBV5-1; cdr3_aa: CASSPLDWSAGELFF; cdr3_nt: TGCGCCAGCAGCCCGCTGGATTGGTCGGCCGGGGAGCTGTTTTTT
clone_size: NA; d_call: NA; j_call: TRBJ2-1; v_call: TRBV6-1; cdr3_aa: CASGGSSYNEQFF; cdr3_nt: TGTGCCAGCGGGGGGAGCTCCTACAATGAGCAGTTCTTC
clone_size: many; d_call: NA; j_call: TRBJ2-4; v_call: TRBV2; cdr3_aa: CASSRARTEAAKNIQYF; cdr3_nt: TGTGCCAGCAGCCGAGCCCGGACAGAGGCAGCCAAAAACATTCAGTACTTC
clone_size: many; d_call: NA; j_call: TRBJ1-2; v_call: TRBV28; cdr3_aa: CASKDDTYYGYTF; cdr3_nt: TGTGCCAGCAAAGATGACACTTACTATGGCTACACCTTC
clone_size: many; d_call: NA; j_call: TRBJ1-4; v_call: TRBV28; cdr3_aa: CASSRRETNEKLFF; cdr3_nt: TGTGCCAGCAGTCGAAGAGAGACTAATGAAAAACTGTTTTTT
clone_size: few; d_call: NA; j_call: TRBJ2-7; v_call: TRBV28; cdr3_aa: CASSSRGLGLYEQYF; cdr3_nt: TGTGCCAGCAGTTCTCGGGGGTTGGGCCTCTACGAGCAGTACTTC
clone_size: few; d_call: TRBD1; j_call: TRBJ1-4; v_call: TRBV20-1; cdr3_aa: CSVSDLLGTGGTNEKLFF; cdr3_nt: TGCAGTGTCTCGGATCTATTGGGGACAGGAGGTACTAATGAAAAACTGTTTTTT
clone_size: many; d_call: TRBD2; j_call: TRBJ2-3; v_call: TRBV7-2; cdr3_aa: CASSRLAGALNTQYF; cdr3_nt: TGTGCCAGCAGCCGACTAGCGGGAGCATTAAATACGCAGTATTTT
clone_size: few; d_call: TRBD1; j_call: TRBJ1-3; v_call: TRBV10-3; cdr3_aa: CAISSTGPRSGNTIYF; cdr3_nt: TGTGCCATCAGTTCGACAGGGCCGAGATCTGGAAACACCATATATTTT
clone_size: many; d_call: NA; j_call: TRBJ2-1; v_call: TRBV27; cdr3_aa: CASSLRADYSYNEQFF; cdr3_nt: TGTGCCAGCAGTTTACGGGCAGACTACTCCTACAATGAGCAGTTCTTC
clone_size: few; d_call: TRBD1; j_call: TRBJ2-7; v_call: TRBV29-1; cdr3_aa: CSVVDRRSYEQYF; cdr3_nt: TGCAGCGTTGTGGACAGGCGCTCCTACGAGCAGTACTTC
clone_size: NA; d_call: NA; j_call: TRBJ1-3; v_call: TRBV7-2; cdr3_aa: CASSPPGNTIYF; cdr3_nt: TGTGCCAGCAGCCCCCCCGGAAACACCATATATTTT
clone_size: many; d_call: TRBD2; j_call: TRBJ2-7; v_call: TRBV6-9; cdr3_aa: CASSSRLAVPYEQYF; cdr3_nt: TGTGCCAGCAGTTCGAGACTAGCGGTACCATACGAGCAGTACTTC
clone_size: NA; d_call: TRBD1; j_call: TRBJ2-3; v_call: TRBV5-6; cdr3_aa: CASSLAWTGGTDTQYF; cdr3_nt: TGTGCCAGCAGCTTGGCATGGACAGGGGGCACAGATACGCAGTATTTT
clone_size: few; d_call: TRBD2; j_call: TRBJ2-2; v_call: TRBV9; cdr3_aa: CASSVEAGGPGELFF; cdr3_nt: TGTGCCAGCAGCGTAGAGGCGGGAGGCCCCGGGGAGCTGTTTTTT
clone_size: many; d_call: NA; j_call: TRBJ2-7; v_call: TRBV28; cdr3_aa: CASSFREQYF; cdr3_nt: TGTGCCAGCAGTTTCCGGGAGCAGTACTTC
clone_size: many; d_call: NA; j_call: TRBJ2-5; v_call: TRBV2; cdr3_aa: CASSRSQTQYF; cdr3_nt: TGTGCCAGCAGTCGTTCCCAGACCCAGTACTTC